A single sample is the source of the 30 T cell receptor beta chains below, sequenced in a study of human T cells and chemical hapten exposure. Time point denoted: pre-sensitization, week 0. Treatment: therapeutic diphenylcyclopropenone sensitization with weekly scalp DPC. TCRdb fed the RACE reads into MiXCR, producing one record per CDR3 protein. The sample lists a few hundred thousand distinct CDR3 sequences, roughly 6% occurring once. The sequences come from whole blood, collected in connection with sensitization to the hapten diphenylcyclopropenone (DPC). The receptors shown here come from a woman under 30 with alopecia areata. Some clones in this sample may be carry-over from other donors' samples.

This clonotype showed up just a few times. V gene TRBV6-1 combines with J gene TRBJ1-2, with unresolved D. Germline CDR1 MNHNS, CDR2 SASEGT. V shed 0 bases and J shed 8 bases, with 7 bases lying between them. The length of the CDR3 is 12 residues. Here the CDR3 reads CASSEAAVGYTF. In DNA form, the CDR3 reads TGTGCCAGCAGTGAAGCGGCAGTAGGCTACACCTTC.

This rearrangement joins TRBV3-1 to TRBJ2-5, with TRBD1 matching 9 bases. The CDR3 length is 15 residues. The germline CDR1 and CDR2 sequences are LGHDT and YNNKEL (reference sequence). Trimming cost V 4 bases and J 5 bases; bases outside gene matches: 8. CDR3 coding DNA: TGTGCCAGCAGCCCACAAGACAGGGGGAAGGAGACCCAGTACTTC. Protein sequence: CASSPQDRGKETQYF.

This clonotype was recorded at least ten times. The chain uses TRBV12-3 or TRBV12-4 and TRBJ2-5, with 7 bases lining up with TRBD1. Trimming cost V 6 bases and J 4 bases; bases outside gene matches: 8. This CDR3 region has 14 residues. Here the CDR3 reads CASSLGSGGETQYF. In DNA form, the CDR3 reads TGTGCCAGCAGCTTGGGATCAGGGGGAGAGACCCAGTACTTC.

This clonotype showed up many times. The chain is built from TRBV6-1 and TRBJ2-7, with TRBD2 identical over 12 bases. This CDR3 is 15 amino acids long. Germline CDR1 is MNHNS and CDR2 is SASEGT. Trimming at V came to 2 bases and at J to 8 bases, leaving 7 bases not matched to a gene. The CDR3 sequence is CASSETLAGGLKQYF. The CDR3 nucleotides read TGTGCCAGCAGTGAAACGCTAGCGGGGGGGCTGAAGCAGTACTTC.

This clonotype was counted a few times. The chain carries TRBV2 and TRBJ2-1, with 10 bases that match TRBD2. The germline CDR1 and CDR2 sequences are SNHLY and FYNNEI. The CDR3 loop spans 15 amino acids. V lost 6 bases, J lost 6 bases, and 8 bases stayed unmatched. CDR3 DNA: TGTGCCAGCAGCTCAAGCGGGGGGGCGATCAATGAGCAGTTCTTC. Encoded protein: CASSSSGGAINEQFF.

This clonotype has more than one count but fewer than ten. The chain combines TRBV21-1 with TRBJ2-3; TRBD2, the D gene given by the table, was not confirmed from the DNA. TRBV21-1 is tagged as a pseudogene. CDR3 length equals 17 residues. Written as DNA, the CDR3 is TGTGCCAGCAGCTTTCTAGATAGCGGGAGAAGCACAGATACGCAGTATTTT. It specifies CASSFLDSGRSTDTQYF.

This clonotype was counted between two and nine times. The gene calls are TRBV7-2 and TRBJ2-1; D is undetermined. Trimming shortened V by 3 bases and J by 0 bases, and 9 bases separated the two germline ends. The CDR3 totals 15 residues. Germline CDR1 and CDR2: SGHTA and FQGNSA. CDR3 loop: CASSFSRSSYNEQFF. The CDR3 DNA is TGTGCCAGCAGCTTTTCCCGAAGCTCCTACAATGAGCAGTTCTTC.

This clonotype showed up just a few times. The chain carries TRBV6-1 and TRBJ1-1; TRBD1 aligns across 7 bases. V lost 6 bases and J lost 0; bases outside the gene matches: 13. The CDR3 is 17 amino acids. Germline V lookup: CDR1 MNHNS, CDR2 SASEGT. In DNA, the CDR3 is TGTGCCAGCAGGACCCGACAGGGCCCCCTCATGAACACTGAAGCTTTCTTT. It is translated as CASRTRQGPLMNTEAFF.

This clonotype came up a few times. V usage is TRBV20-1 and J usage is TRBJ2-3; 7 nucleotides line up with TRBD2. Trimming took 1 base from V and 5 from J; bases not matched to a gene: 6. The CDR3 covers 14 residues. The germline gives CDR1 DFQATT, CDR2 SNEGSKA (reference sequence). The CDR3 DNA reads TGCAGTGCTAGAGCGGGGGAGGGAGTAGATACGCAGTATTTT. Encoded protein: CSARAGEGVDTQYF.

This clonotype has ten or more counts. The chain joins TRBV2 to TRBJ1-5; D is ambiguous. Trimming took 4 bases from V and 5 from J, leaving 9 bases between them. Germline V CDR1 and CDR2: SNHLY, FYNNEI. CDR3 size: 13 residues. The CDR3 here is CASSGLLDQPQHF. In DNA form, the CDR3 reads TGTGCCAGCAGTGGTTTGTTGGATCAGCCCCAGCATTTT.

This clonotype was counted a few times. The J gene is TRBJ2-2, the V gene TRBV29-1; D might be TRBD1 (6 bases). Trimming took 3 bases from V and 5 from J, leaving 7 bases between them. Germline V lookup: CDR1 SQVTM, CDR2 ANQGSEA. CDR3 length equals 12 residues. CDR3: CSVDTGTGELFF. As DNA, the CDR3 is TGCAGCGTTGATACAGGGACCGGGGAGCTGTTTTTT.

The sample holds many counts of this clonotype. This sequence joins TRBV6-2 or TRBV6-3 and TRBJ2-3; tentatively, D is TRBD1 or TRBD2 (5 bases each). CDR3 size: 17 residues. Germline V lookup: CDR1 MNHEY, CDR2 SVGEGT. The ends were cut back, 8 bases at V and 2 bases at J, with 23 bases in the middle. CDR3 sequence (DNA): TGTGCCAGCGTGGCCCGCGCCGGGGCGGCATTCACAGATACGCAGTATTTT. It is translated as CASVARAGAAFTDTQYF.

The J gene is TRBJ2-7, the V gene TRBV2; D is unresolved. The V gene's germline CDR1 is SNHLY and CDR2 FYNNEI. The CDR3 is 15 amino acids. V was pared by 3 bases and J by 7 bases, with 19 bases between. The CDR3 DNA is TGTGCCAGCAGTGATGTTGGCAGAACCTCTCCTGAGCAGTACTTC. Translation: CASSDVGRTSPEQYF.

This clonotype has more than one count but fewer than ten. The V gene is TRBV6-6, the J gene TRBJ2-7, with TRBD1 matching 10 bases. The J segment lost 10 bases and the V segment lost 5 bases, leaving 11 bases of the junction unmatched. This CDR3 is built from 14 residues. CDR1 is MNHNY and CDR2 is SVGAGI in the germline V gene (reference sequence). CDR3 residues: CASSTPTGGLSQYF. The CDR3 DNA reads as TGTGCCAGCAGTACGCCGACAGGGGGCCTTAGTCAGTACTTC.

The rearrangement links TRBV19 to TRBJ2-3; D assignment may be TRBD1 or TRBD2 (5 bases each). CDR3 size: 15 residues. Germline V CDR1 and CDR2: LNHDA, SQIVND (reference sequence). V lost 2 bases and J 2 bases, leaving 11 bases between the germline ends. CDR3 sequence reads: CASSITGPPTDTQYF. CDR3 DNA sequence: TGTGCCAGTAGTATAACGGGGCCCCCCACAGATACGCAGTATTTT.

This clonotype was found many times. The chain recombines TRBV4-2 with TRBJ2-7, with a possible D match to TRBD2 (7 bases). Between the trimmed V and J ends, which lost 1 base and 4 bases, there was a span of 11 bases. Germline loops: CDR1 LGHNA, CDR2 YNFKEQ. The CDR3 is 14 residues long. CDR3 DNA: TGTGCCAGCAGCCAAGCGGGGGGCACATACGAGCAGTACTTC. Its translation: CASSQAGGTYEQYF.

There are many counts of this clonotype. This chain joins TRBV7-9 and TRBJ2-3; D gene ambiguous. The germline gives CDR1 SEHNR, CDR2 FQNEAQ (reference sequence). The CDR3 has 12 amino acids. V lost 3 bases and J lost 4, with 5 bases in between. CDR3 sequence reads: CASSLEPDTQYF. DNA of the CDR3: TGTGCCAGCAGCTTGGAGCCAGATACGCAGTATTTT.

In its sample, this clonotype was seen a few times. The chain carries TRBV4-3 and TRBJ2-3; 7 bases align to TRBD2. The CDR3 consists of 17 residues. The V and J ends lost 0 bases and 4 bases, in that order; junction bases with no gene match: 10. Germline lookup yields CDR1 LGHNA and CDR2 YSLEER. CDR3 in amino acids: CASSQDYRGVPPDTQYF. Written as DNA, the CDR3 is TGCGCCAGCAGCCAAGATTACCGGGGGGTACCTCCAGATACGCAGTATTTT.

This clonotype was observed a handful of times. This chain uses TRBV20-1 with TRBJ2-7, with D perhaps matching TRBD2 (6 bases). The V gene lost 5 bases and the J gene lost 6 bases, with 23 bases spanning the gap. The V gene's germline CDR1 is DFQATT and CDR2 SNEGSKA (reference sequence). The CDR3 runs to 15 residues. CDR3 residues: CSAEHSQQAGTEQYF. The CDR3 DNA is TGCAGTGCTGAACACTCCCAACAGGCGGGGACCGAGCAGTACTTC.

The chain has TRBV27 and TRBJ1-1; 8 bases agree with TRBD1. This CDR3 has 14 amino acids. The germline V gene has CDR1 MNHEY and CDR2 SMNVEV (reference sequence). V gave up 5 bases and J gave up 6 bases; unmatched junction bases: 8. The CDR3 reads CASSPLQGVAEAFF. CDR3 in DNA: TGTGCCAGCAGTCCACTACAGGGGGTTGCTGAAGCTTTCTTT.

V usage is TRBV18 and J usage is TRBJ1-2; D ambiguous. The V gene lost 3 bases and the J gene lost 4 bases, with 15 bases spanning the gap. In germline, CDR1 is KGHSH, CDR2 LQKENI. The CDR3 spans 15 residues. CDR3 bases: TGTGCCAGCTCACCCGAGGCCCAGTTGAGCTATGGCTACACCTTC. Amino acids: CASSPEAQLSYGYTF.

This clonotype was found many times. The gene calls are TRBV12-3 or TRBV12-4 and TRBJ1-4; D unresolved. The V and J ends lost 4 bases and 5 bases respectively, with 11 bases between them. The CDR3 has 14 amino acids. CDR3 protein: CASSSYRENEKLFF. As DNA, the CDR3 is TGTGCCAGCAGTTCCTACCGGGAAAATGAAAAACTGTTTTTT.

This chain uses TRBV4-3 with TRBJ2-5; no reliable D call. The CDR3 runs 16 residues. CDR1 LGHNA and CDR2 YSLEER come from the germline V gene. The V end lost 0 bases, the J end lost 5 bases, and 16 bases lay between the germline ends. The CDR3, as DNA: TGCGCCAGCAGCCAAGATGGCATAGCCCCCCGGGAGACCCAGTACTTC. It encodes CASSQDGIAPRETQYF.

The rearrangement links TRBV20-1 to TRBJ2-1, with 10 positions matching TRBD2. Germline CDR1 is DFQATT and CDR2 is SNEGSKA (reference sequence). The V segment lost 6 bases and the J segment 4 bases; nucleotides outside the gene matches: 3. This CDR3 region has 13 residues. The CDR3 coding sequence is TGCAGTGCCCTAGCGGGGGTATACAATGAGCAGTTCTTC. Encoded protein: CSALAGVYNEQFF.

With respect to this clonotype: The junction departs from the called germline gene at one end, perhaps through a read error. The chain has TRBV5-6 and TRBJ2-2; TRBD2 aligns across 10 bases. The CDR3 extends over 20 amino acids. Germline CDR1 and CDR2: SGHDT and YYEEEE. Written as DNA, the CDR3 is TGTGCCGGCAGCCCCGCGTGGGCTAGCGGGGGCCATACGAACACCGGGGAGCTGTTTTTT. It yields the protein CAGSPAWASGGHTNTGELFF. Supplemented by reference TRBV5-6 and TRBJ2-2, the full variable domain reads DAGVTQSPTHLIKTRGQQVTLRCSPKSGHDTVSWYQQALGQGPQFIFQYYEEEERQRGNFPDRFSGHQFPNYSSELNVNALLLGDSALYLCAGSPAWASGGHTNTGELFFGEGSRLTVL.

In this sample, this clonotype turned up a few times. This chain joins TRBV25-1 and TRBJ2-6; unclear D gene. Germline-derived CDR1 and CDR2 are MGHDK and SYGVNS. CDR3 length equals 16 residues. Trimming left V 2 bases short and J 0 bases short, with 8 bases between. CDR3 loop: CASSEGKSSGANVLTF. CDR3 DNA sequence: TGTGCCAGCAGTGAAGGGAAGAGCTCTGGGGCCAACGTCCTGACTTTC. Variable domain in full (rest from reference TRBV25-1 and TRBJ2-6): EADIYQTPRYLVIGTGKKITLECSQTMGHDKMYWYQQDPGMELHLIHYSYGVNSTEKGDLSSESTVSRIRTEHFPLTLESARPSHTSQYLCASSEGKSSGANVLTFGAGSRLTVL.

In DNA, the CDR3 is TGTGCCAGCAGTCAGGGTAGGAGCAATCAGCCCCAGCATTTT. It codes for CASSQGRSNQPQHF. The chain combines TRBV12-3 or TRBV12-4 with TRBJ1-5; a weak D match, TRBD1 (5 bases). The CDR3 extends over 14 amino acids. Trimming shortened V by 5 bases and J by 1 base, and 9 bases separated the two germline ends.

This clonotype was seen ten or more times. The chain carries TRBV29-1 and TRBJ2-7; D not certain. Per the germline V gene, CDR1 is SQVTM and CDR2 is ANQGSEA. The ends were cut back, 2 bases at V and 10 bases at J, with 12 bases in the middle. This CDR3 is 11 amino acids long. CDR3 in amino acids: CSVETLGFQYF. CDR3 DNA sequence: TGCAGCGTTGAAACTCTAGGTTTTCAGTACTTC.

This clonotype was seen repeatedly, ten times or more. The rearrangement links TRBV6-5 to TRBJ1-6, with D maybe TRBD1 (5 bases). Per the germline V gene, CDR1 is MNHEY and CDR2 is SVGAGI. The CDR3 totals 15 residues. V dropped 0 bases and J dropped 7 bases, with 10 bases sitting between them. The DNA of the CDR3 is TGTGCCAGCAGTTACTCTGGGGGGACCAATTCACCCCTCCACTTT. Protein sequence: CASSYSGGTNSPLHF.

This clonotype occurred many times. The chain employs TRBV7-3 and TRBJ1-2, with TRBD1 matching 7 bases. The germline V gene encodes CDR1 SGHTA and CDR2 FQGTGA. The CDR3 is made up of 13 amino acids. Trimming cost V 5 bases and J 4 bases; bases outside gene matches: 4. CDR3 DNA sequence: TGTGCCAGCAGCCACGGGGACAGCTATGGCTACACCTTC. It codes for CASSHGDSYGYTF. Together with reference TRBV7-3 and TRBJ1-2, the CDR3 gives the full variable domain: GAGVSQTPSNKVTEKGKYVELRCDPISGHTALYWYRQSLGQGPEFLIYFQGTGAADDSGLPNDRFFAVRPEGSVSTLKIQRTERGDSAVYLCASSHGDSYGYTFGSGTRLTVV.